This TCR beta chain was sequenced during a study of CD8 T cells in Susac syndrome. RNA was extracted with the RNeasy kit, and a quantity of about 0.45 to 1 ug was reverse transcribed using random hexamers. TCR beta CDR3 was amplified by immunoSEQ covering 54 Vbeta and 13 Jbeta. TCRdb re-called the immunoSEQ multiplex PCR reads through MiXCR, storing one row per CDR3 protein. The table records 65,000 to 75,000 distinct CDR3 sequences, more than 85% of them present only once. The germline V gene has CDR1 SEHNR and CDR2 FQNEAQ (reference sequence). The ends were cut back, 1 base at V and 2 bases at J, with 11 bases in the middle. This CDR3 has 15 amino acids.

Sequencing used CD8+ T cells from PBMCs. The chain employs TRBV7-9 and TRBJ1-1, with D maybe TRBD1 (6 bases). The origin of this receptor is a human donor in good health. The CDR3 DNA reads TGTGCCAGCAGCTTAGGTACAGGGCGTAACACTGAAGCTTTCTTT. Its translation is CASSLGTGRNTEAFF.